The clone carrying this T cell receptor (beta chain) has a handful of counts. Its antigen is as yet unknown. V was clipped by 4 bases and J by 8 bases; unmatched bases: 10. CDR3 length: 15 residues. Germline loops: CDR1 SEHNR, CDR2 FQNEAQ (reference sequence). These data belong to a study of T cells after yellow fever vaccination. Study outcomes and limitations: Clones that expanded after primary vaccination mostly reappeared after the booster (around 96% CD4, approximately 89% CD8).

They built TCR cDNA with 5'RACE template switching, a step that put in a universal primer site and UMIs. Each CDR3 protein gets one entry after TCRdb re-called the 5' RACE reads with MiXCR. The profile shows under 550,000 distinct CDR3 sequences, 21% of them singletons. The sequence came from a man younger than 30 who received the YFV17D yellow fever vaccine. The sample was PBMCs, taken 21 days after the first yellow fever vaccination. The chain employs TRBV7-9 and TRBJ2-2; 7 nucleotides align to TRBD1. The chain's CDR3 is CASSSPGQRTGELFF. CDR3 DNA sequence: TGTGCCAGCAGCTCACCGGGACAGAGAACGGGGGAGCTGTTTTTT.